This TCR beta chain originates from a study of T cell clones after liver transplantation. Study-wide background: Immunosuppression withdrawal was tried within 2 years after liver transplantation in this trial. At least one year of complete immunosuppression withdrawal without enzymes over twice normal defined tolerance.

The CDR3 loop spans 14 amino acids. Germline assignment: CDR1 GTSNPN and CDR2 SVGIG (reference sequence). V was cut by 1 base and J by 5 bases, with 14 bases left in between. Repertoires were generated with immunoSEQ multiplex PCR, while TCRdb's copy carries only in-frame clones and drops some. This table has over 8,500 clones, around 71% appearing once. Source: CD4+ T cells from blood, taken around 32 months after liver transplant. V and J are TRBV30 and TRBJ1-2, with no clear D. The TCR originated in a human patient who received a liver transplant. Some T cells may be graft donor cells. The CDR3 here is CAWSELVAPYGYTF. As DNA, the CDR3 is TGTGCCTGGAGTGAGTTGGTAGCACCTTATGGCTACACCTTC.